The 12 T cell receptor beta chains below all came from one sample that was sequenced in a study of blood T cell repertoires in COVID-19. Clones were read by immunoSEQ multiplex PCR, and TCRdb kept only the in-frame ones, dropping some. Here the sample spans thousands of clones, roughly 90% being singletons. The specimen sequenced was peripheral blood. All receptors come from a human donor with active COVID-19. The donor label of this sample is uncertain.

The sample holds one count of this clone. The chain recombines TRBV21-1 with TRBJ1-6; TRBD1, the table's D call, was not compared with the DNA. TRBV21-1 is a known pseudogene. This CDR3 region has 15 residues. CDR3 sequence: CASSKVTGEGSPLHF. CDR3 DNA: TGTGCCAGCAGCAAAGTCACAGGGGAAGGTTCACCCCTCCACTTT.

This clone was seen once. The rearrangement joins TRBV15 to TRBJ1-6; 7 bases map to TRBD1. CDR1 is LNHNV and CDR2 is YYDKDF in the germline V gene (reference sequence). The CDR3 has 15 amino acids. V shed 3 bases and J 8 bases; nucleotides not matched to a gene: 7. CDR3 DNA: TGTGCCACCAGCAGTAATCACAGGGGTGATTCACCCCTCCACTTT. It specifies CATSSNHRGDSPLHF.

The chain couples TRBV19 to TRBJ1-1; TRBD1 aligns across 7 bases. CDR1 is LNHDA, CDR2 SQIVND, per germline (reference sequence). The V and J ends lost 1 base and 1 base, in that order; junction bases with no gene match: 9. The CDR3 is 17 amino acids. CDR3 sequence: CASSIVPPTGENTEAFF. The CDR3, as DNA: TGTGCCAGTAGTATAGTCCCCCCAACAGGGGAGAACACTGAAGCTTTCTTT.

This chain links TRBV5-6 with TRBJ1-1, with a possible D match to TRBD1 (6 bases). Trimming cost V 2 bases and J 0 bases, with 8 bases left between them. Germline values: CDR1 SGHDT, CDR2 YYEEEE. The CDR3 sequence is 14 residues long. The CDR3 nucleotides are TGTGCCAGCAGCTTCCAGGGGTTGAACACTGAAGCTTTCTTT. Its protein product is CASSFQGLNTEAFF.

The CDR3 is CAISARGTEAFF. CDR3 sequence (DNA): TGTGCCATCAGTGCCAGGGGGACTGAAGCTTTCTTT. The rearrangement links TRBV10-3 to TRBJ1-1; 7 positions agree with TRBD1. Germline loops: CDR1 ENHRY, CDR2 SYGVKD. This CDR3 spans 12 amino acids. The trim removed 4 bases at V and 5 bases at J, leaving 1 base unmatched.

The V gene is TRBV19, the J gene TRBJ2-2; 9 bases line up with TRBD1. V shed 4 bases, J shed 2 bases, and the junction held 5 bases outside the gene matches. Germline CDR1 LNHDA, CDR2 SQIVND (reference sequence). The CDR3 extends over 16 amino acids. Here the CDR3 DNA reads TGTGCCAGTAGTACCCTACAGGGGGCTAACACCGGGGAGCTGTTTTTT. This codes for CASSTLQGANTGELFF.

The J gene is TRBJ2-3, the V gene TRBV27, with 7 bases fitting TRBD2. V trimming: 3 bases; J trimming: 3 bases; junction bases outside the gene matches: 6. The CDR3 covers 15 residues. Germline V CDR1 and CDR2: MNHEY, SMNVEV (reference sequence). The CDR3 here is CASSFSAGFTDTQYF. For the CDR3, the DNA is TGTGCCAGCAGTTTTTCAGCGGGATTTACAGATACGCAGTATTTT.

This clone was counted between two and nine times. CDR3 residues: CASSQEAGVNYGYTF. CDR3 in DNA: TGCGCCAGCAGCCAAGAAGCAGGGGTTAACTATGGCTACACCTTC. The chain uses TRBV4-1 and TRBJ1-2; D may be TRBD1 (6 bases). Trimming pared 0 bases from V and 1 base from J, leaving 9 bases between. This CDR3 region has 15 residues. Germline assignment: CDR1 MGHRA and CDR2 YSYEKL.

V is TRBV15 and J is TRBJ2-7; TRBD2 agrees at 12 bases. The CDR3 is 16 residues long. V lost 1 base to trimming and J lost 1 base; unmatched junction nucleotides: 2. The germline V gene has CDR1 LNHNV and CDR2 YYDKDF (reference sequence). The CDR3 region has the DNA TGTGCCACCAGCAGAGGGCTAGCGGGAGGGTCCTACGAGCAGTACGTC. This sequence encodes CATSRGLAGGSYEQYV.

The CDR3 region is CASSFSSDTQYF. CDR3 nucleotide sequence: TGTGCCAGCAGCTTCTCGTCAGATACGCAGTATTTT. The rearrangement links TRBV7-2 to TRBJ2-3; D gene ambiguous. CDR3 size: 12 residues. V lost 3 bases, J lost 4 bases, and 5 bases lay in between. The germline gives CDR1 SGHTA, CDR2 FQGNSA.

The chain combines TRBV4-3 with TRBJ2-1, with 9 bases aligning to TRBD2. V lost 0 bases and J lost 9; bases outside the gene matches: 12. CDR1 is LGHNA, CDR2 YSLEER, per germline. This CDR3 has 17 amino acids. This CDR3 is CASSQESSGMRSGEQFF. CDR3 DNA sequence: TGCGCCAGCAGCCAAGAATCTAGCGGGATGAGGAGTGGTGAGCAGTTCTTC.

A single count supports this clone. The genes are TRBV5-6 and TRBJ2-7; tentatively, D is TRBD2 (7 bases). V lost 2 bases and J 8 bases, leaving 20 bases between the germline ends. CDR1 and CDR2 from the germline V gene are SGHDT and YYEEEE. The CDR3 loop spans 15 amino acids. CDR3 bases: TGTGCCAGCAGCTTTTCCGGAGGGGGGGGTTACCAGCAGTACTTC. This codes for CASSFSGGGGYQQYF. The whole variable domain, remainder taken from reference TRBV5-6 and TRBJ2-7, is DAGVTQSPTHLIKTRGQQVTLRCSPKSGHDTVSWYQQALGQGPQFIFQYYEEEERQRGNFPDRFSGHQFPNYSSELNVNALLLGDSALYLCASSFSGGGGYQQYFGPGTRLTVT.